Sequencing of this T cell receptor beta chain was carried out in a study of blood T cell repertoires in COVID-19. This CDR3 has 16 residues. The germline V gene has CDR1 SGHDT and CDR2 YYEEEE. Germline trimming cut 4 bases from V and 10 bases from J; bases unmatched to any gene: 10. Here immunoSEQ multiplex PCR was the method, and the copy in TCRdb shows in-frame clones only, minus some. Among 65,000 to 75,000 clones, 80% to 90% were seen once, and the ten largest hold 4.5% to 5%. The TCR originated in a woman aged 45-65 years with active COVID-19. The chain recombines TRBV5-6 with TRBJ2-1; 14 bases are shared with TRBD2. Sequences were obtained from peripheral blood. CDR3 sequence: CASSVPGLAGVTEQFF. CDR3 nucleotide sequence: TGTGCCAGCAGCGTACCGGGACTAGCGGGAGTTACCGAGCAGTTCTTC.